The clone carrying this TCR beta chain has at least ten counts. Germline assignment: CDR1 SGHTA and CDR2 FQGNSA. V lost 2 bases, J lost 2 bases, and 7 bases lay in between. This CDR3 is built from 13 residues. The authors built TCR beta libraries using iRepertoire HTBI primers and Arm-PCR of CDR3 regions. TCRdb called the multiplex PCR reads again in MiXCR, with one record for every CDR3 protein. The table has roughly 500,000 distinct CDR3 sequences, around a fifth seen once. These data come from a study of regulatory T cells in long-lasting Graves disease. The time point is: persistent/refractory GD, antithyroid drugs over 5 years with positive TRAb. The TCR library was made from RNA that had been extracted from PBMCs in TRIzol.

The sample here was peripheral blood mononuclear cells (PBMCs), taken when the disease was refractory, from a patient treated with antithyroid drugs. The source of this sequence is a female donor with Graves disease. The rearrangement uses TRBV7-2 and TRBJ2-7, with D hard to call. CDR3 in amino acids: CASSLSDPYEQYF. The CDR3 nucleotides read TGTGCCAGCAGCTTAAGTGACCCCTACGAGCAGTACTTC.